This paragraph covers one TCR beta chain sequence. Its antigen is undetermined. The sample is drawn from a study of post-analysis software for immune sequencing data. Findings and caveats of the study: About five TRBV segments were more frequent in patients than controls; TRBV5-6, TRBV5-1 and TRBV20-1 belonged to this group.

Unique molecular identifiers featured in each of the TCR beta cDNA libraries. TCRdb itself ran the PCR reads through MiXCR, one entry per CDR3 protein. The table includes approximately 730,000 distinct CDR3 sequences, roughly 27% detected once. Germline CDR1 is ENHRY and CDR2 is SYGVKD. The ends lost 10 bases at V and 1 base at J; junction bases unmatched: 5. The CDR3 contains 13 residues. Sequenced material: blood. This TCR was sampled from a girl aged 10-17 years with multiple sclerosis. This rearrangement joins TRBV10-3 to TRBJ2-3; the match to TRBD1 covers 7 bases. The CDR3 region has the DNA TGTGCCACCCGACAGGGAGGCACAGATACGCAGTATTTT. Amino acids: CATRQGGTDTQYF.